A single sample gave rise to the 29 T cell receptor beta chains below, sequenced in a study of T-cell reconstitution after alpha-beta-depleted transplantation in children. Unique molecular identifiers were used in preparing the TCRbeta library. TCRdb re-called the PCR reads with MiXCR, one entry per CDR3 protein. The table shows approximately 240,000 distinct CDR3 sequences, with approximately 11% occurring only once. Sequenced material: PBMCs, taken before TCRalphabeta/CD19-depleted stem cell transplant. The receptors stem from a child younger than two with acute myeloid leukemia, due to receive a stem cell transplant.

This clonotype was recorded at least ten times. V gene TRBV2 combines with J gene TRBJ2-5; D ambiguous. CDR3 size: 13 residues. V gave up 4 bases and J gave up 5 bases, with 11 bases separating them. Germline CDR1 reads SNHLY; CDR2 reads FYNNEI. CDR3 sequence: CASSGPLGETQYF. DNA for the CDR3: TGTGCCAGCAGTGGACCCTTGGGGGAGACCCAGTACTTC.

This clonotype was detected ten times or more. This rearrangement joins TRBV20-1 to TRBJ2-1; TRBD1 is a possible D gene (6 bases). The CDR3 covers 15 residues. Trimming pared 4 bases from V and 5 bases from J, leaving 18 bases between. The germline CDR1 and CDR2 sequences are DFQATT and SNEGSKA (reference sequence). The CDR3 sequence is CSAKNRDTWHNEQFF. As DNA, the CDR3 is TGCAGTGCTAAAAACCGGGACACCTGGCACAATGAGCAGTTCTTC.

This clonotype has a count of ten or more. The chain is built from TRBV29-1 and TRBJ2-5; 7 nucleotides align to TRBD2. Germline CDR1 reads SQVTM; CDR2 reads ANQGSEA. The CDR3 is 13 residues long. V lost 7 bases to trimming and J lost 2 bases; unmatched junction nucleotides: 7. The CDR3 loop is CSGQRGSQETQYF. The CDR3 region has the DNA TGCAGCGGACAGCGCGGGAGTCAAGAGACCCAGTACTTC.

Many counts were recorded for this clonotype. The rearrangement uses TRBV5-1 and TRBJ2-2; D is ambiguous. V was shortened by 1 base and J by 1 base, with 2 bases between the two germline ends. Germline V gene lookup returns CDR1 SGHRS and CDR2 YFSETQ. The CDR3 runs 13 residues. The CDR3 here is CASSLMNTGELFF. CDR3 coding DNA: TGCGCCAGCAGCTTGATGAACACCGGGGAGCTGTTTTTT.

There are many counts of this clonotype. For the CDR3, the DNA is TGCGCCAGCAGCTTGACGACAGGGAGTGGAAAACTGTTTTTT. Its translation is CASSLTTGSGKLFF. The J gene is TRBJ1-4, the V gene TRBV5-1, with 7 nucleotides matching TRBD1. V lost 1 base and J lost 10; bases outside the gene matches: 7. Germline CDR1 SGHRS, CDR2 YFSETQ. The CDR3 sequence is 14 residues long. Looking up the rest from reference TRBV5-1 and TRBJ1-4 gives the full variable domain: KAGVTQTPRYLIKTRGQQVTLSCSPISGHRSVSWYQQTPGQGLQFLFEYFSETQRNKGNFPGRFSGRQFSNSRSEMNVSTLELGDSALYLCASSLTTGSGKLFFGSGTQLSVL.

The table lists this clonotype with many counts. V and J are TRBV25-1 and TRBJ2-5; D not resolved. Between the trimmed V and J ends, which lost 3 bases and 5 bases, there was a span of 4 bases. This CDR3 contains 11 residues. Looked up from germline, CDR1 is MGHDK and CDR2 is SYGVNS. The chain's CDR3 is CASSEWETQYF. As DNA, the CDR3 is TGTGCCAGCAGTGAGTGGGAGACCCAGTACTTC.

Of note for this clonotype: A much larger clone lies a single base off, so this may be a read error. V and J are TRBV7-9 and TRBJ2-1; possible D gene TRBD2, 6 bases. V lost 4 bases to trimming and J lost 1 base, with 14 bases between them. Looked up from germline, CDR1 is SEHNR and CDR2 is FQNEAQ (reference sequence). The CDR3 runs to 16 residues. CDR3 coding DNA: TGTGCCAGCAGCTCCCTTAACGGGAGTTCCTACAATGAGCAGTTCTTC. Amino acid sequence: CASSSLNGSSYNEQFF.

This clonotype has ten or more counts. The genes are TRBV18 and TRBJ1-2; D is perhaps TRBD1 (5 bases). This CDR3 has 14 residues. CDR1 is KGHSH, CDR2 LQKENI, per germline. V was trimmed by 3 bases and J by 3 bases, leaving 11 bases between them. CDR3 nucleotide sequence: TGTGCCAGCTCACCTCGGACAAACGACTATGGCTACACCTTC. Translating it yields CASSPRTNDYGYTF.

This clonotype was recorded a few times. V and J are TRBV18 and TRBJ1-4; possible D gene TRBD1, 6 bases. The CDR3 length is 20 residues. V lost 1 base and J 0 bases, leaving 21 bases between the germline ends. Germline V lookup: CDR1 KGHSH, CDR2 LQKENI. Written as DNA, the CDR3 is TGTGCCAGCTCACCACTTAAAGCGACAGGACCGATTGCAACTAATGAAAAACTGTTTTTT. This sequence encodes CASSPLKATGPIATNEKLFF.

This clonotype was seen at least ten times. The chain uses TRBV5-4 and TRBJ2-5; D is perhaps TRBD1 (7 bases). Germline CDR1 reads SGHNT; CDR2 reads YYREEE (reference sequence). The CDR3 covers 14 residues. Deletions cut 4 bases from V and 1 base from J, with 11 bases between. The CDR3 nucleotides are TGTGCCAGCAGCGGGGGGACAGTCCAAGAGACCCAGTACTTC. Protein: CASSGGTVQETQYF. Looking up the rest from reference TRBV5-4 and TRBJ2-5 gives the full variable domain: ETGVTQSPTHLIKTRGQQVTLRCSSQSGHNTVSWYQQALGQGPQFIFQYYREEENGRGNFPPRFSGLQFPNYSSELNVNALELDDSALYLCASSGGTVQETQYFGPGTRLLVL.

This clonotype has ten or more counts. This chain connects TRBV2 to TRBJ2-5, with D perhaps TRBD1 or TRBD2 (5 bases each). This CDR3 spans 15 amino acids. V lost 6 bases and J lost 7, with 21 bases in between. Germline loops: CDR1 SNHLY, CDR2 FYNNEI. In nucleotides, the CDR3 is TGTGCCAGCAGGCTGGGGCGGACCCCAGGAGGGACCCAGTACTTC. As protein: CASRLGRTPGGTQYF.

Many counts were recorded for this clonotype. The V call is TRBV20-1, the J call TRBJ2-1; D not resolved. With 0 bases removed from V and 10 bases from J, the gap between germline ends came to 10 bases. The germline gives CDR1 DFQATT, CDR2 SNEGSKA (reference sequence). This CDR3 is built from 12 residues. CDR3 amino acids: CSARDLWTEQFF. CDR3 in DNA: TGCAGTGCTAGAGATCTATGGACCGAGCAGTTCTTC.

A note on this clonotype: With a much larger clone just one base away, this may be a read error. The chain combines TRBV7-9 with TRBJ2-2; D might be TRBD2 (5 bases). This CDR3 spans 14 amino acids. CDR1 and CDR2 from the germline V gene are SEHNR and FQNEAQ (reference sequence). CDR3 DNA: TGTGCCAGCAGCCTCGACATTTACACCGGGAAGCTGTTTTTT. It specifies CASSLDIYTGKLFF.

This clonotype was detected ten times or more. The chain combines TRBV12-3 or TRBV12-4 with TRBJ2-3; D is uncertain. This CDR3 has 12 amino acids. V gave up 6 bases and J gave up 6 bases, with 10 bases separating them. The CDR3 bases are TGTGCCAGCAGACTTGAAGGCGATACGCAGTATTTT. Its translation is CASRLEGDTQYF.

This clonotype was detected ten times or more. The CDR3 reads CASSPPVLGDYNSPLHF. In DNA, the CDR3 is TGTGCCAGCTCACCACCAGTTCTCGGGGACTATAATTCACCCCTCCACTTT. This rearrangement joins TRBV18 to TRBJ1-6; no definite D call. Germline V gives CDR1 KGHSH, CDR2 LQKENI. The germline V and J ends were trimmed by 0 bases and 3 bases, with 12 bases remaining between them. The CDR3 extends over 17 amino acids.

This clonotype showed up just a few times. The chain links TRBV6-1 to TRBJ1-5; no clear D gene. This CDR3 has 12 amino acids. Trimming took off 2 bases at V and 8 bases at J, with 7 bases between the two ends. The germline gives CDR1 MNHNS, CDR2 SASEGT. Written as DNA, the CDR3 is TGTGCCAGCAGTGAACCTTTGGAGCCCCAGCATTTT. Translated, it gives CASSEPLEPQHF.

This clonotype was recorded at least ten times. The V gene is TRBV2, the J gene TRBJ2-1; D not resolved. V was clipped by 2 bases and J by 12 bases, with 11 bases between them. The length of the CDR3 is 12 residues. Per the germline V gene, CDR1 is SNHLY and CDR2 is FYNNEI. CDR3 sequence: CASSETAGGQFF. For the CDR3, the DNA is TGTGCCAGCAGTGAAACGGCTGGCGGGCAGTTCTTC.

In this sample, this clonotype turned up many times. V and J are TRBV20-1 and TRBJ1-1; D unclear. The germline CDR1 and CDR2 sequences are DFQATT and SNEGSKA (reference sequence). The CDR3 covers 12 residues. Trimming took off 1 base at V and 8 bases at J, with 11 bases between the two ends. The CDR3 is CSARVLSAEAFF. The CDR3 region has the DNA TGCAGTGCTAGAGTCTTATCCGCCGAAGCTTTCTTT.

The chain joins TRBV3-1 to TRBJ2-1; the D call may be TRBD1 or TRBD2 (6 bases each). Germline V gene lookup returns CDR1 LGHDT and CDR2 YNNKEL (reference sequence). The CDR3 length is 19 residues. Trimming took off 8 bases at V and 0 bases at J, with 26 bases between the two ends. CDR3 sequence (DNA): TGTGCCAGCTGTTTACGGGGACACGGGGGCTCGAGCTCCTACAATGAGCAGTTCTTC. As protein: CASCLRGHGGSSSYNEQFF.

This clonotype was counted at least ten times. The chain combines TRBV4-3 with TRBJ2-1; 8 positions match TRBD2. Germline trimming cut 0 bases from V and 4 bases from J; bases unmatched to any gene: 5. The CDR3 spans 16 residues. In germline, CDR1 is LGHNA, CDR2 YSLEER. Here the CDR3 reads CASSQDRSSGYNEQFF. As DNA, the CDR3 is TGCGCCAGCAGCCAAGATAGGTCTAGCGGGTACAATGAGCAGTTCTTC.

This clonotype was detected ten times or more. The chain is built from TRBV12-3 or TRBV12-4 and TRBJ2-7, with D possibly TRBD1 on 7 matching bases. CDR3 length: 14 amino acids. V was trimmed by 7 bases and J by 7 bases, leaving 20 bases between them. CDR3 residues: CASTPGRGTWEQYF. CDR3 nucleotide sequence: TGTGCCAGCACCCCGGGCAGGGGGACTTGGGAGCAGTACTTC.

At least ten counts were recorded for this clonotype. The genes are TRBV2 and TRBJ2-1, with 7 nucleotides matching TRBD2. The trim removed 5 bases at V and 6 bases at J, leaving 4 bases unmatched. The germline CDR1 and CDR2 sequences are SNHLY and FYNNEI. There are 13 residues in the CDR3. The CDR3, as DNA: TGTGCCAGCAGTCGGACTAGGGGCAATGAGCAGTTCTTC. Its translation is CASSRTRGNEQFF. The full variable domain, completed using reference TRBV2 and TRBJ2-1, is EPEVTQTPSHQVTQMGQEVILRCVPISNHLYFYWYRQILGQKVEFLVSFYNNEISEKSEIFDDQFSVERPDGSNFTLKIRSTKLEDSAMYFCASSRTRGNEQFFGPGTRLTVL.

The chain combines TRBV12-3 or TRBV12-4 with TRBJ1-1; no definite D call. CDR3 size: 13 residues. V lost 6 bases and J 0 bases, leaving 8 bases between the germline ends. The CDR3 spells CASRLELNTEAFF. DNA of the CDR3: TGTGCCAGCAGATTGGAACTGAACACTGAAGCTTTCTTT.

This clonotype was found many times. V and J are TRBV5-1 and TRBJ2-7; TRBD1 matches at 7 bases. In germline, CDR1 is SGHRS, CDR2 YFSETQ. This CDR3 contains 14 residues. V dropped 3 bases and J dropped 0; count of bases not matched to a gene: 3. The CDR3 DNA is TGCGCCAGCAGCTCCGGGACAGTCTCCTACGAGCAGTACTTC. As protein: CASSSGTVSYEQYF.

This chain uses TRBV11-3 with TRBJ2-1; 11 bases line up with TRBD1. Germline V gene data show CDR1 as SGHNT and CDR2 as YENEEA. V lost 2 bases, J lost 5 bases, and 5 bases stayed unmatched. This CDR3 is built from 16 residues. The CDR3, as DNA: TGTGCCAGCAGCTTATGGGGGGGACAGGGGGACAATGAGCAGTTCTTC. This translates into CASSLWGGQGDNEQFF.

This clonotype occurred many times. The genes are TRBV29-1 and TRBJ2-7; 9 positions match TRBD1. Germline CDR1 SQVTM, CDR2 ANQGSEA. The CDR3 sequence is 15 residues long. The V gene end was trimmed by 3 bases and the J gene end by 3 bases; junction bases not matched to a gene: 9. Here the CDR3 DNA reads TGCAGCGTTGAGATGGGACAGGGAGGGGGCTACGAGCAGTACTTC. Protein product: CSVEMGQGGGYEQYF.

J is TRBJ2-7 and V is TRBV23-1; maybe TRBD1 (5 bases). Being an ORF, TRBV23-1 has a function that is uncertain. This CDR3 is built from 14 residues. V was clipped by 5 bases and J by 0 bases, with 11 bases between them. CDR3 residues: CASSRQSLSYEQYF. The CDR3 bases are TGCGCCAGCAGTAGACAGTCCCTCTCCTACGAGCAGTACTTC.

The genes are TRBV18 and TRBJ2-7; D call uncertain. Germline V gene lookup returns CDR1 KGHSH and CDR2 LQKENI. This CDR3 is 14 amino acids long. V was clipped by 2 bases and J by 4 bases, with 12 bases between them. The CDR3 nucleotides are TGTGCCAGCTCACCAGGACGGTCGGTGTACGAGCAGTACTTC. It translates to CASSPGRSVYEQYF.

In the case of this clonotype: This clone may be a read error of a much larger clone one base away. The chain employs TRBV28 and TRBJ1-5; D gene unclear. Germline CDR1 reads MDHEN; CDR2 reads SYDVKM. Trimming took 7 bases from V and 4 from J, leaving 14 bases between them. This CDR3 spans 14 amino acids. CDR3 sequence reads: CASTTRINNQPQHF. DNA for the CDR3: TGTGCCAGCACTACCAGGATCAATAATCAGCCCCAGCATTTT.